A single TCR beta chain is shown here with its context. Clones were read by immunoSEQ multiplex PCR, and TCRdb kept only the in-frame ones, dropping some. The sample includes roughly 150,000 clones, approximately 83% of them seen just once. This specimen belongs to a study of T cell responses to AZD1222 COVID-19 vaccine. Germline V gene lookup returns CDR1 WNHNN and CDR2 SYGVQD (reference sequence). There are 13 residues in the CDR3. Trimming shortened V by 8 bases and J by 5 bases, and 15 bases separated the two germline ends. The origin of this receptor is an adult in good health. The specimen was peripheral blood, collected on day 0 of AZD1222 vaccination. This sequence joins TRBV10-1 and TRBJ2-5; perhaps TRBD1 as D (7 bases). The CDR3 DNA reads as TGCGCCAGCTGGAGGGGGCCGGGTGAGACCCAGTACTTC. The encoded protein is CASWRGPGETQYF.